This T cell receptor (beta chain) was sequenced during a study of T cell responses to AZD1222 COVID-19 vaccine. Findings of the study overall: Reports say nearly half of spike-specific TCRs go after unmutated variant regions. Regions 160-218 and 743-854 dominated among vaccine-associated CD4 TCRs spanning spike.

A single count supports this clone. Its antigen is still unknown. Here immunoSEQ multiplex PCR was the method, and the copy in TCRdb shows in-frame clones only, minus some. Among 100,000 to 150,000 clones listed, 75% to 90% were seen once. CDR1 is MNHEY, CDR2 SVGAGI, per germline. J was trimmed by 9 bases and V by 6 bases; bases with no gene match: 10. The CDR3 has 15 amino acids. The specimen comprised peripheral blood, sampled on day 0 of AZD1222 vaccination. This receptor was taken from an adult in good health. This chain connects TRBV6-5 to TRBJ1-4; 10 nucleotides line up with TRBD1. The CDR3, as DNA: TGTGCCAGCAGATTAATGGGGACAGGGGAACAAAAACTGTTTTTT. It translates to CASRLMGTGEQKLFF.